A single sample gave rise to the 29 T cell receptor beta chains below, sequenced in a study of blood T cell repertoires in COVID-19. Repertoires were generated with immunoSEQ multiplex PCR, while TCRdb's copy carries only in-frame clones and drops some. The sample has over 150,000 clones, approximately 83% seen once. Sequenced: peripheral blood. The receptors come from a woman aged 55-69 years with acute or convalescent COVID-19.

The chain employs TRBV18 and TRBJ2-7; TRBD2 might be the D (5 bases). The germline V gene has CDR1 KGHSH and CDR2 LQKENI. The CDR3 consists of 14 residues. V lost 6 bases and J 4 bases, leaving 16 bases between the germline ends. The CDR3 bases are TGTGCCAGCTCTAAGGGCCGAGGGCAGTACGAGCAGTACTTC. This translates into CASSKGRGQYEQYF.

This clone was recorded a few times. The CDR3 sequence: CASSKTGENTEAFF. The CDR3, as DNA: TGTGCCAGTAGCAAGACAGGGGAGAACACTGAAGCTTTCTTT. This chain joins TRBV19 and TRBJ1-1; 8 bases map to TRBD1. The CDR3 loop spans 14 amino acids. The trim removed 6 bases at V and 1 base at J, leaving 4 bases unmatched. Germline CDR1 LNHDA, CDR2 SQIVND (reference sequence).

This rearrangement joins TRBV6-2 or TRBV6-3 to TRBJ1-2; D perhaps matches TRBD1 (5 bases). The CDR3 loop spans 13 amino acids. Germline loops: CDR1 MNHEY, CDR2 SVGEGT. V shed 6 bases and J shed 7 bases, with 15 bases lying between them. The CDR3 nucleotides are TGTGCCAGCAGCCTGGACACCATCGGTGGCTACACCTTC. Its translation: CASSLDTIGGYTF.

The chain couples TRBV12-5 to TRBJ2-1; D might be TRBD2 (6 bases). This CDR3 contains 15 residues. Germline CDR1 LGHNT, CDR2 FRNRAP. Trimming took 0 bases from V and 9 from J, leaving 15 bases between them. The CDR3 region has the DNA TGTGCTAGTGGTTTGGTATCGTCTGGGACTGGTGAGCAGTTCTTC. Its translation: CASGLVSSGTGEQFF.

The chain uses TRBV5-1 and TRBJ1-1; D may be TRBD1 (6 bases). Germline CDR1 SGHRS, CDR2 YFSETQ. V lost 0 bases to trimming and J lost 3 bases, with 21 bases between them. CDR3 length: 18 amino acids. CDR3 region: CASSLEALRRGAHTEAFF. The CDR3 DNA follows: TGCGCCAGCAGCTTGGAAGCGTTGCGGCGGGGGGCTCACACTGAAGCTTTCTTT.

The chain couples TRBV7-2 to TRBJ1-3, with no clear D. Germline CDR1 SGHTA, CDR2 FQGNSA. The CDR3 runs 15 residues. V was pared by 2 bases and J by 1 base, with 9 bases between. The CDR3 nucleotides are TGTGCCAGCAGCTTATCTTTCCCTTCTGGAAACACCATATATTTT. Its protein is CASSLSFPSGNTIYF.

This chain joins TRBV11-2 and TRBJ1-4; D is uncertain. This CDR3 has 15 residues. CDR1 and CDR2 (germline): SGHAT, FQNNGV. The V and J ends lost 1 base and 0 bases respectively, with 6 bases between them. In DNA form, the CDR3 reads TGTGCCAGCAGCTTAGGCGGAGCAACTAATGAAAAACTGTTTTTT. It codes for CASSLGGATNEKLFF. The full variable domain, in which reference TRBV11-2 and TRBJ1-4 provide the parts outside the CDR3, is EAGVAQSPRYKIIEKRQSVAFWCNPISGHATLYWYQQILGQGPKLLIQFQNNGVVDDSQLPKDRFSAERLKGVDSTLKIQPAKLEDSAVYLCASSLGGATNEKLFFGSGTQLSVL.

The chain employs TRBV9 and TRBJ2-1; 11 bases are a match to TRBD2. CDR1 and CDR2 (germline): SGDLS, YYNGEE. V gave up 4 bases and J gave up 9 bases; unmatched junction bases: 12. The CDR3 loop spans 16 amino acids. The CDR3 sequence is CASSPTLAGGRGEQFF. The DNA for the CDR3 is TGTGCCAGCAGCCCCACCCTAGCGGGGGGCCGGGGTGAGCAGTTCTTC.

This clone was counted a single time. V gene TRBV30 combines with J gene TRBJ1-2; 7 positions match TRBD1. V lost 2 bases to trimming and J lost 4 bases; unmatched junction nucleotides: 7. Germline CDR1 GTSNPN, CDR2 SVGIG (reference sequence). The CDR3 runs to 14 residues. The CDR3 protein is CAWSLQGNSYGYTF. For the CDR3, the DNA is TGTGCCTGGAGTTTACAGGGGAACTCCTATGGCTACACCTTC.

This chain uses TRBV11-2 with TRBJ1-5; possible D gene TRBD1, 6 bases. The V end was cut by 1 base, the J end by 3 bases, with 10 bases between. Looked up from germline, CDR1 is SGHAT and CDR2 is FQNNGV. The CDR3 contains 15 residues. The CDR3 region has the DNA TGTGCCAGCAGCTTAGCTCCAGGGGTCAATCAGCCCCAGCATTTT. Translated: CASSLAPGVNQPQHF. Variable domain in full (rest from reference TRBV11-2 and TRBJ1-5): EAGVAQSPRYKIIEKRQSVAFWCNPISGHATLYWYQQILGQGPKLLIQFQNNGVVDDSQLPKDRFSAERLKGVDSTLKIQPAKLEDSAVYLCASSLAPGVNQPQHFGDGTRLSIL.

The chain couples TRBV12-5 to TRBJ2-3, with D possibly TRBD2 on 5 matching bases. This CDR3 is 16 amino acids long. Germline V gene data show CDR1 as LGHNT and CDR2 as FRNRAP. The V end lost 1 base, the J end lost 0 bases, and 11 bases lay between the germline ends. As DNA, the CDR3 is TGTGCTAGTGGTTTGGGTCGGGGATTTAGCACAGATACGCAGTATTTT. It codes for CASGLGRGFSTDTQYF.

This rearrangement joins TRBV5-4 to TRBJ1-1; 7 nucleotides match TRBD1. V lost 1 base and J lost 1; bases outside the gene matches: 7. The CDR3 is 16 amino acids. Germline values: CDR1 SGHNT, CDR2 YYREEE (reference sequence). CDR3 in DNA: TGTGCCAGCAGCTTGCCAATAGGGACAGCGAACACTGAAGCTTTCTTT. Protein: CASSLPIGTANTEAFF.

CDR3 protein: CASSMAGTDTQYF. The CDR3 DNA reads TGTGCCAGTAGTATGGCGGGCACAGATACGCAGTATTTT. The V and J genes are TRBV19 and TRBJ2-3; D is unresolved. V was trimmed by 3 bases and J by 1 base, leaving 5 bases between them. CDR1 and CDR2 (germline): LNHDA, SQIVND (reference sequence). This CDR3 spans 13 amino acids.

V gene TRBV5-4 combines with J gene TRBJ2-7; the match to TRBD2 covers 9 bases. Trimming took 0 bases from V and 11 from J; bases not matched to a gene: 6. The CDR3 spans 13 residues. Germline V CDR1 and CDR2: SGHNT, YYREEE (reference sequence). CDR3: CASSLATGLAEYF. CDR3 bases: TGTGCCAGCAGCTTGGCCACGGGACTAGCAGAGTACTTC. Combining the CDR3 with reference TRBV5-4 and TRBJ2-7 gives the whole variable domain ETGVTQSPTHLIKTRGQQVTLRCSSQSGHNTVSWYQQALGQGPQFIFQYYREEENGRGNFPPRFSGLQFPNYSSELNVNALELDDSALYLCASSLATGLAEYFGPGTRLTVT.

The genes are TRBV24-1 and TRBJ2-4; 11 bases fit TRBD1. Germline V lookup: CDR1 KGHDR, CDR2 SFDVKD. V dropped 4 bases and J dropped 1; count of bases not matched to a gene: 5. This CDR3 contains 17 residues. The CDR3 spells CATSEDRGRTAKNIQYF. The CDR3 DNA is TGTGCCACCAGTGAGGACAGGGGGCGAACGGCCAAAAACATTCAGTACTTC.

The CDR3 DNA is TGCGCCAGCCGTCCCGGGACATATTCGGGGACCCAGTACTTC. It encodes CASRPGTYSGTQYF. V and J are TRBV5-1 and TRBJ2-5, with D possibly being TRBD1 (6 bases). The V gene lost 7 bases and the J gene lost 7 bases, with 20 bases spanning the gap. This CDR3 spans 14 amino acids. Per the germline V gene, CDR1 is SGHRS and CDR2 is YFSETQ.

The chain links TRBV3-1 (or the pseudogene TRBV3-2) to TRBJ2-1; 10 bases match TRBD2. V dropped 4 bases and J dropped 4; count of bases not matched to a gene: 4. There are 15 residues in the CDR3. In germline, CDR1 is LGHDT, CDR2 YNNKEL (reference sequence). CDR3 nucleotide sequence: TGTGCCAGCAGCCCAATACTAGCGGGGTACAATGAGCAGTTCTTC. This gives the protein CASSPILAGYNEQFF.

The gene calls are TRBV4-1 and TRBJ2-3; 7 positions agree with TRBD2. J was trimmed by 0 bases and V by 3 bases; bases with no gene match: 3. This CDR3 is built from 15 residues. The germline V gene encodes CDR1 MGHRA and CDR2 YSYEKL. CDR3 amino acids: CASSHGGTSTDTQYF. In nucleotides, the CDR3 is TGCGCCAGCAGCCACGGGGGGACTAGCACAGATACGCAGTATTTT.

This chain uses TRBV6-1 with TRBJ2-3; 8 bases line up with TRBD2. Per the germline V gene, CDR1 is MNHNS and CDR2 is SASEGT. The CDR3 is 15 residues long. V lost 3 bases and J lost 1; bases outside the gene matches: 3. CDR3 DNA sequence: TGTGCCAGCAGTGATTTGCGGGGGGGCACAGATACGCAGTATTTT. Its translation is CASSDLRGGTDTQYF.

This chain connects TRBV6-2 or TRBV6-3 to TRBJ1-4, with D uncertain. V was trimmed by 5 bases and J by 7 bases, leaving 17 bases between them. The CDR3 runs to 15 residues. From germline, CDR1 is MNHEY and CDR2 SVGEGT. CDR3 protein: CASSPPRVSGEKLFF. As DNA, the CDR3 is TGTGCCAGCAGTCCCCCGAGGGTGAGCGGTGAAAAACTGTTTTTT.

The chain joins TRBV15 to TRBJ1-3; D may be TRBD1 (5 bases). V dropped 0 bases and J dropped 2 bases, with 14 bases sitting between them. This CDR3 contains 17 residues. In germline, CDR1 is LNHNV, CDR2 YYDKDF (reference sequence). This CDR3 reads CATSRDGRARPGNTIYF. CDR3 DNA: TGTGCCACCAGCAGAGATGGCAGGGCAAGGCCTGGAAACACCATATATTTT.

This chain connects TRBV5-1 to TRBJ2-7; 7 bases agree with TRBD1. CDR3 length: 14 residues. J was trimmed by 3 bases and V by 5 bases; bases with no gene match: 8. The germline gives CDR1 SGHRS, CDR2 YFSETQ. CDR3 region: CASSLPGQFYEQYF. The CDR3 DNA reads as TGCGCCAGCAGTCTCCCGGGACAGTTCTACGAGCAGTACTTC.

The chain couples TRBV28 to TRBJ2-1; TRBD2 aligns across 8 bases. J gave up 6 bases and V 5 bases, and 9 bases lay outside the gene matches. Germline-derived CDR1 and CDR2 are MDHEN and SYDVKM. This CDR3 is built from 15 residues. The CDR3 spells CASSAGGAHTNEQFF. The DNA for the CDR3 is TGTGCCAGCAGTGCCGGGGGGGCTCACACCAATGAGCAGTTCTTC. Using reference TRBV28 and TRBJ2-1 for the parts outside the CDR3, the full variable domain is DVKVTQSSRYLVKRTGEKVFLECVQDMDHENMFWYRQDPGLGLRLIYFSYDVKMKEKGDIPEGYSVSREKKERFSLILESASTNQTSMYLCASSAGGAHTNEQFFGPGTRLTVL.

The chain employs TRBV6-2 or TRBV6-3 and TRBJ1-3, with D tentatively TRBD1 (6 bases). The CDR3 is 16 residues long. V was clipped by 6 bases and J by 0 bases, with 15 bases between them. The germline CDR1 and CDR2 sequences are MNHEY and SVGEGT. The CDR3 spells CASSPSGQFSGNTIYF. The CDR3 DNA reads TGTGCCAGCAGCCCATCCGGACAGTTCTCTGGAAACACCATATATTTT.

The genes are TRBV19 and TRBJ2-6; TRBD1 might be the D (5 bases). This CDR3 has 17 residues. V gave up 5 bases and J gave up 1 base, with 15 bases separating them. Germline CDR1 LNHDA, CDR2 SQIVND (reference sequence). This chain's CDR3 is CASSLTVPPSGANVLTF. In DNA form, the CDR3 reads TGTGCCAGTAGTTTGACAGTTCCCCCGTCTGGGGCCAACGTCCTGACTTTC.

A few counts support this clone. V is TRBV12-3 or TRBV12-4 and J is TRBJ1-2, with 8 nucleotides matching TRBD1. The junction had 3 bases not matched to a gene; V was cut back by 3 bases and J by 6 bases. The CDR3 length is 13 residues. CDR3 region: CASSLTGVDGYTF. The CDR3, as DNA: TGTGCCAGCAGTTTGACAGGGGTCGATGGCTACACCTTC.

This clone came up a few times. The chain joins TRBV18 to TRBJ2-7; D possibly corresponds to TRBD1 (6 bases). CDR3 length: 15 residues. V lost 2 bases and J lost 5, with 16 bases in between. Germline values: CDR1 KGHSH, CDR2 LQKENI. CDR3 protein: CASSPVLGADDEQYF. The CDR3 region has the DNA TGTGCCAGCTCACCAGTCTTGGGGGCGGACGACGAGCAGTACTTC.

The chain recombines TRBV19 with TRBJ1-4; D remains unclear. The V and J ends lost 10 bases and 4 bases respectively, with 13 bases between them. The CDR3 extends over 13 amino acids. Germline V gene sequence: CDR1 LNHDA, CDR2 SQIVND (reference sequence). CDR3 nucleotides: TGTGCCACTAGCCGACTGAGTAATGAAAAACTGTTTTTT. It codes for CATSRLSNEKLFF.

The chain joins TRBV18 to TRBJ2-7, with 14 nucleotides matching TRBD2. The germline V gene has CDR1 KGHSH and CDR2 LQKENI. This CDR3 region has 16 residues. V was clipped by 4 bases and J by 3 bases; unmatched bases: 5. The CDR3 region is CASSQGTSGGHYEQYF. The CDR3 DNA reads as TGTGCCAGCTCACAGGGGACTAGCGGGGGCCACTACGAGCAGTACTTC. Full variable domain (remainder filled in from reference TRBV18 and TRBJ2-7): NAGVMQNPRHLVRRRGQEARLRCSPMKGHSHVYWYRQLPEEGLKFMVYLQKENIIDESGMPKERFSAEFPKEGPSILRIQQVVRGDSAAYFCASSQGTSGGHYEQYFGPGTRLTVT.